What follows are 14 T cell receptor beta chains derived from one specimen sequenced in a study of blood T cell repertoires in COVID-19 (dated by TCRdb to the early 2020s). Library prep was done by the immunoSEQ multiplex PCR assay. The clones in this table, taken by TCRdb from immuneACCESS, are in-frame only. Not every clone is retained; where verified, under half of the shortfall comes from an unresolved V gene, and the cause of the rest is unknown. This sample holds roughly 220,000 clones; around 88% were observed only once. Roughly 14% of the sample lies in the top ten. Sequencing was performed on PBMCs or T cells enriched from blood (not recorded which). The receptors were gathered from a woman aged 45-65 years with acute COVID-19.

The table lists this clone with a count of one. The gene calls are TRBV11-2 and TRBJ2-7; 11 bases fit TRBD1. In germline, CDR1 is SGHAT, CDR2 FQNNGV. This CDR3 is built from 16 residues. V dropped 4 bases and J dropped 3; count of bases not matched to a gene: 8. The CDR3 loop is CASSYGGQGALYEQYF. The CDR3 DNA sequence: TGTGCCAGCAGCTATGGAGGACAGGGGGCCCTCTACGAGCAGTACTTC.

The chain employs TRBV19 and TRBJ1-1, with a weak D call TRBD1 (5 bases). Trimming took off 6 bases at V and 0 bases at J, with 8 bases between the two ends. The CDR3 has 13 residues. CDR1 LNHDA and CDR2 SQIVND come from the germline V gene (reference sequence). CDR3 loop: CASRQGMNTEAFF. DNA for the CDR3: TGTGCCAGTAGGCAGGGTATGAACACTGAAGCTTTCTTT. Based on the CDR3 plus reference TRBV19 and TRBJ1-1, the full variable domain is DGGITQSPKYLFRKEGQNVTLSCEQNLNHDAMYWYRQDPGQGLRLIYYSQIVNDFQKGDIAEGYSVSREKKESFPLTVTSAQKNPTAFYLCASRQGMNTEAFFGQGTRLTVV.

The DNA for the CDR3 is TGTGCCAGCAGCAACCGTCGACTAGCGGGAGATGATACGCAGTATTTT. This gives the protein CASSNRRLAGDDTQYF. The chain carries TRBV11-2 and TRBJ2-3; 12 bases fit TRBD2. Trimming removed 5 bases from V and 6 bases from J; junction bases left unmatched: 9. CDR1 and CDR2 from the germline V gene are SGHAT and FQNNGV. The CDR3 has 16 residues.

CDR3 sequence reads: CASRQRGGTGAPGDSPLHF. The CDR3 DNA sequence: TGTGCCAGCAGACAACGGGGGGGGACAGGGGCCCCGGGAGATTCACCCCTCCACTTT. This sequence joins TRBV7-8 and TRBJ1-6; TRBD1 aligns across 10 bases. The CDR3 has 19 amino acids. Trimming at V came to 6 bases and at J to 8 bases, leaving 19 bases not matched to a gene. Germline assignment: CDR1 SGHVS and CDR2 FQNEAQ. The complete variable domain, with remaining parts taken from reference TRBV7-8 and TRBJ1-6, reads GAGVSQSPRYKVAKRGQDVALRCDPISGHVSLFWYQQALGQGPEFLTYFQNEAQLDKSGLPSDRFFAERPEGSVSTLKIQRTQQEDSAVYLCASRQRGGTGAPGDSPLHFGNGTRLTVT.

The DNA of the CDR3 is TGTGCTAGTGGTGGATCTAGGAACACTGAAGCTTTCTTT. It codes for CASGGSRNTEAFF. The chain recombines TRBV12-5 with TRBJ1-1, with D unclear. CDR1 and CDR2 from the germline V gene are LGHNT and FRNRAP. Trimming removed 5 bases at V and 1 base at J, with 8 bases between. The CDR3 sequence is 13 residues long.

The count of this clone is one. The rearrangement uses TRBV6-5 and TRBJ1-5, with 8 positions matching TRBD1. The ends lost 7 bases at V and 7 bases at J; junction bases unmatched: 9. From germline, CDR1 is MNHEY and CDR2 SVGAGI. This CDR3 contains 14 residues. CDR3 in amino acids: CASTTGQGGQPQHF. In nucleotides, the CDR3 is TGTGCCAGCACCACAGGACAGGGCGGACAGCCCCAGCATTTT.

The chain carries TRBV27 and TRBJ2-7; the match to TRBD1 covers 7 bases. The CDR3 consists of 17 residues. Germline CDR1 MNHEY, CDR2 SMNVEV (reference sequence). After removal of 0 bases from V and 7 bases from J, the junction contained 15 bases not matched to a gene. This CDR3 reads CASSLSTLWGTASEQYF. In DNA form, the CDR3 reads TGTGCCAGCAGTTTATCTACTTTGTGGGGGACAGCTAGTGAGCAGTACTTC.

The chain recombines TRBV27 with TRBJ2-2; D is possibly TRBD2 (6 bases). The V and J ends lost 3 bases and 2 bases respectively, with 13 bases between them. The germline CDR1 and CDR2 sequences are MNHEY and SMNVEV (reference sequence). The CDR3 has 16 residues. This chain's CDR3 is CASSFEASVNTGELFF. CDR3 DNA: TGTGCCAGCAGTTTTGAGGCTAGCGTTAACACCGGGGAGCTGTTTTTT.

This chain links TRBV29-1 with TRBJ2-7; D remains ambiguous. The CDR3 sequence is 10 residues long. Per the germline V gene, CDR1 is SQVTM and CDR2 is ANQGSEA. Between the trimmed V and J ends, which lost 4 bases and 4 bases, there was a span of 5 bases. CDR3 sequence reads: CSVGTYEQYF. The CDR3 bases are TGCAGCGTTGGTACTTACGAGCAGTACTTC.

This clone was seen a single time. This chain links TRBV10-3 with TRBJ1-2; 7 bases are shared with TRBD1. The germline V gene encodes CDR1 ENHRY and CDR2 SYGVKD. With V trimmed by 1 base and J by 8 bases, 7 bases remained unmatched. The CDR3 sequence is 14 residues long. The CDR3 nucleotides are TGTGCCATCAGTGAGTTGACAGGGATAGGCGGCTACACCTTC. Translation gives CAISELTGIGGYTF.

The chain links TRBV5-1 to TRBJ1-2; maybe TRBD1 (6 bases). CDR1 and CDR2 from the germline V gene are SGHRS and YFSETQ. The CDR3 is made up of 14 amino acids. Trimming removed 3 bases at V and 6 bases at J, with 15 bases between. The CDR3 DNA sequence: TGCGCCAGCAGCTCAAGCCATTCAGGGGATGGCTACACCTTC. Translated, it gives CASSSSHSGDGYTF.

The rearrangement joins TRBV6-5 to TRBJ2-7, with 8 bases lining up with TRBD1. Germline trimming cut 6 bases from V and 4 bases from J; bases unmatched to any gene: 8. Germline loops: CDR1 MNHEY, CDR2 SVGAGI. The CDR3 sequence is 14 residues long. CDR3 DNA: TGTGCCAGCAGGGACAGGGAGCCGTGGTACGAGCAGTACTTC. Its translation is CASRDREPWYEQYF.

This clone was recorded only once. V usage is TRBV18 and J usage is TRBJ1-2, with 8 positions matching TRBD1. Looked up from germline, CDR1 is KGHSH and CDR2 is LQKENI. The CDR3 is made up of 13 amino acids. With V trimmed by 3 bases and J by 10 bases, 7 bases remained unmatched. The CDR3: CASSPDRDLDYTF. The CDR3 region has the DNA TGTGCCAGCTCACCGGACAGGGATTTAGACTACACCTTC.

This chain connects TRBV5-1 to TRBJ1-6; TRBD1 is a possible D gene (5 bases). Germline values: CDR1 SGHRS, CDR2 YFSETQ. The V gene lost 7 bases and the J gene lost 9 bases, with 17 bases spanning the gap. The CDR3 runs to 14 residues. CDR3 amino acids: CASARGGDSSPLHF. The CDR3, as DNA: TGCGCCAGCGCCCGGGGGGGGGACTCTTCACCCCTCCACTTT.